The clone carrying this T cell receptor beta chain has just a few counts. What it binds is not known. Time point described: persistent/refractory GD, antithyroid drugs over 5 years with positive TRAb. From RNA extracted from PBMCs, the TCR library was made. American Thyroid Association guidelines were used to diagnose Graves' disease. This sample stems from a study of regulatory T cells in long-lasting Graves disease. Relying on iRepertoire HTBI primers and Arm-PCR of CDR3 regions, the team built TCR beta libraries. Per the study methods: Sequenced samples collectively carried 55 to 80 TRBV and around 15 TRBJ segments. TCRdb re-called the multiplex PCR reads with MiXCR, one entry per CDR3 protein. TCRdb's processing, not the study's, gives the V and J calls here. The repertoire consists of approximately 690,000 distinct CDR3 sequences, with around 30% occurring once and the leading ten covering 35% to 55%.

Study results and caveats: Favored gene segments in persistent disease were TRBV28, TRBJ1-2 and TRBJ2-5.

Trimming removed 5 bases at V and 1 base at J, with 14 bases between. The CDR3 is 15 residues long. The germline V gene has CDR1 SEHNR and CDR2 FQNEAQ (reference sequence). The clonotype comes from a female donor with Graves disease. The source material was peripheral blood mononuclear cells (PBMCs), sampled when the disease was refractory, from a patient treated with antithyroid drugs. This chain connects TRBV7-9 to TRBJ1-2; D is unclear. CDR3 nucleotides: TGTGCCAGCAGCCCGAGCGGTAGGGATAACTATGGCTACACCTTC. Its translation: CASSPSGRDNYGYTF.